Sequencing of this T cell receptor beta chain was carried out in a study of T cells in Graves' hyperthyroidism and ophthalmopathy. This clonotype was recorded many times. Trimming took 6 bases from V and 4 from J, leaving 16 bases between them. This CDR3 has 14 residues. Germline CDR1 is DFQATT and CDR2 is SNEGSKA (reference sequence). Amplified TCR beta CDR3 regions derived from RNA transcripts. TCR CDR3 underwent first-round RT-PCR with the HTBI primer set. TCRdb independently ran MiXCR on the multiplex PCR reads; one entry per CDR3 protein. Of about 500,000 distinct CDR3 sequences listed, 17% are singletons.

The source material was blood. The chain recombines TRBV20-1 with TRBJ1-5; D gene ambiguous. The TCR comes from a woman between 18 and 29 years old with Graves' ophthalmopathy. DNA for the CDR3: TGCAGTGCCTCTAGTTGGGAGGGAAATCAGCCCCAGCATTTT. Its translation is CSASSWEGNQPQHF.